This T cell receptor beta chain originates from a study of T-cell reconstitution after alpha-beta-depleted transplantation in children. A TCRbeta library incorporating unique molecular identifiers was prepared. TCRdb called the PCR reads again in MiXCR, with one record for every CDR3 protein. The sample shows just under 150,000 distinct CDR3 sequences, about 8.8% of them seen only once. Ten or more counts support this clonotype. The CDR3 length is 14 residues. CDR1 SGHAT and CDR2 FQNNGV come from the germline V gene. V was clipped by 1 base and J by 8 bases, with 9 bases between them. The material was PBMCs, mostly from graft donor cells, obtained 180 days after TCRalphabeta/CD19-depleted stem cell transplant. This sequence joins TRBV11-2 and TRBJ1-6, with D unresolved. The TCR originated in a female patient aged 2-9 years who had a stem cell transplant for congenital amegakaryocytic thrombocytopenia, so the T cells may come from the graft donor. CDR3 amino acids: CASSLGGGDSPLHF. CDR3 in DNA: TGTGCCAGCAGCTTAGGTGGCGGGGATTCACCCCTCCACTTT.